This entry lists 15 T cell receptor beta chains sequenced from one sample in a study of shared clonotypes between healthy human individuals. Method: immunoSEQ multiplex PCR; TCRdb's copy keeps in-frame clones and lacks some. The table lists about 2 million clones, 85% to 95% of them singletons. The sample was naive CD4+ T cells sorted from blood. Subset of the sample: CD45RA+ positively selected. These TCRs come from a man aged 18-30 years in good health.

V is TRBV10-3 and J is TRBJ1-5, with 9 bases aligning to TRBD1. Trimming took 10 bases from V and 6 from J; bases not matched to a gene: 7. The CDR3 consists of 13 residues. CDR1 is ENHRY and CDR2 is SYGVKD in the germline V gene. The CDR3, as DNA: TGTGCCACCCGGACAGGGGACCCTCAGCCCCAGCATTTT. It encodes CATRTGDPQPQHF.

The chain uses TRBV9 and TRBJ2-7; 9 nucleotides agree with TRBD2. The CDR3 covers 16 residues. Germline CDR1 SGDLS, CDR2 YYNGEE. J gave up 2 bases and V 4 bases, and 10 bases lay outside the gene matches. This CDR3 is CASSPSASGTPYEQYF. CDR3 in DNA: TGTGCCAGCAGCCCTAGCGCTAGCGGGACTCCCTACGAGCAGTACTTC.

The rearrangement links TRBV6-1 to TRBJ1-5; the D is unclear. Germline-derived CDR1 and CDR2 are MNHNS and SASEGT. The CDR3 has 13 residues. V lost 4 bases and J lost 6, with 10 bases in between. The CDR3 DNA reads TGTGCCAGCAGTGTAGCGATTTCTCAGCCCCAGCATTTT. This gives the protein CASSVAISQPQHF.

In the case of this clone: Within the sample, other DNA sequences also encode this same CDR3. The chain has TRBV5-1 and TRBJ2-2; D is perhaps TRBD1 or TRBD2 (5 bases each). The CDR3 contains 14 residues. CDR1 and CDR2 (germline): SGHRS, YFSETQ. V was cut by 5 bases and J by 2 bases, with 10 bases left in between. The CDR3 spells CASSTGTNTGELFF. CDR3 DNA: TGCGCCAGCAGTACGGGGACCAACACCGGGGAGCTGTTTTTT.

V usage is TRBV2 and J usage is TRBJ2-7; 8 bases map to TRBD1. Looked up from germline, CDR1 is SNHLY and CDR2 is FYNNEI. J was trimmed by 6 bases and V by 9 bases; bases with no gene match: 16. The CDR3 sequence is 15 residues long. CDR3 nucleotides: TGTGCCAGTCAGGGGCGGTCGGCAGGGGGCTCCGAGCAGTACTTC. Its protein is CASQGRSAGGSEQYF.

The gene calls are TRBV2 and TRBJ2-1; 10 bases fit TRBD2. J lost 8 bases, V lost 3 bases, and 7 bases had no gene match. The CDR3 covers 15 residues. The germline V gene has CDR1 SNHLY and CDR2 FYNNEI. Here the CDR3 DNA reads TGTGCCAGCAGTGATCGGCTAGCGGGAGTCCATGAGCAGTTCTTC. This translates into CASSDRLAGVHEQFF.

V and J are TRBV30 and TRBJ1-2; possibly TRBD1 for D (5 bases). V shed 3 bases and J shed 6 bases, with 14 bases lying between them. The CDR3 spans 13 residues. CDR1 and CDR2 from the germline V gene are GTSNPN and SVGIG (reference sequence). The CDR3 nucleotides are TGTGCCTGGAGGTGGGGGGGAGTCAATGGCTACACCTTC. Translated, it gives CAWRWGGVNGYTF.

The CDR3 is CASSLSLGTKNIQYF. CDR3 nucleotide sequence: TGTGCCAGCAGCCTTAGCCTAGGAACTAAAAACATTCAGTACTTC. The chain is built from TRBV7-9 and TRBJ2-4; unclear D gene. The CDR3 totals 15 residues. Germline lookup yields CDR1 SEHNR and CDR2 FQNEAQ (reference sequence). Deletions cut 5 bases from V and 4 bases from J, with 15 bases between.

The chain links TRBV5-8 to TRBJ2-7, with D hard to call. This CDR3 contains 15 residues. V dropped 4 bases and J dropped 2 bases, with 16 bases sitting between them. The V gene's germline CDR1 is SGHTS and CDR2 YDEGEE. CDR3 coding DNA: TGTGCCAGCAGCCCTGGGCACAGCTCAACCTACGAGCAGTACTTC. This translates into CASSPGHSSTYEQYF.

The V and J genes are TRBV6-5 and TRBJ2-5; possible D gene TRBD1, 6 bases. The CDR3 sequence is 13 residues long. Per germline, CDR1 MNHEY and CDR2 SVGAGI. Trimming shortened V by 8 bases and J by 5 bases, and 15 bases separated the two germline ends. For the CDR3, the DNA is TGTGCCAGCCGCCTGACAGGTCCGGAGACCCAGTACTTC. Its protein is CASRLTGPETQYF.

The CDR3 DNA reads as TGTGCCAGCAGCTTGACTCCGGGACAGGGGAATCAGCCCCAGCATTTT. It is translated as CASSLTPGQGNQPQHF. This rearrangement joins TRBV5-6 to TRBJ1-5, with TRBD1 matching 10 bases. The germline gives CDR1 SGHDT, CDR2 YYEEEE. CDR3 length: 16 amino acids. After removal of 1 base from V and 4 bases from J, the junction contained 5 bases not matched to a gene.

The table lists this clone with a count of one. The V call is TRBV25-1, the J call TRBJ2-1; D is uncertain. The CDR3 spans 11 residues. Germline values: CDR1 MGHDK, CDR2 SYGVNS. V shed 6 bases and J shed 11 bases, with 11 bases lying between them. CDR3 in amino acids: CASSTEEKQFF. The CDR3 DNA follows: TGTGCCAGCAGCACAGAGGAAAAGCAGTTCTTC. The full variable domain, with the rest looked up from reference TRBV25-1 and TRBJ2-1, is EADIYQTPRYLVIGTGKKITLECSQTMGHDKMYWYQQDPGMELHLIHYSYGVNSTEKGDLSSESTVSRIRTEHFPLTLESARPSHTSQYLCASSTEEKQFFGPGTRLTVL.

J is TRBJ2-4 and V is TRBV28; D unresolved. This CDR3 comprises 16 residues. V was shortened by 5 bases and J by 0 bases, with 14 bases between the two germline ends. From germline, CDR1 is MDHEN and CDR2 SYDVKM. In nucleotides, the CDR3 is TGTGCCAGCAGTCCAGCCGTGACTTTAGCCAAAAACATTCAGTACTTC. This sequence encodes CASSPAVTLAKNIQYF.

The CDR3 DNA reads as TGTGCCAGCAGCCCCACAGGTCTGGGCGAGCAGTACTTC. Translation: CASSPTGLGEQYF. This chain connects TRBV11-2 to TRBJ2-7, with D maybe TRBD1 (5 bases). With 5 bases removed from V and 6 bases from J, the gap between germline ends came to 14 bases. The germline V gene has CDR1 SGHAT and CDR2 FQNNGV. The CDR3 runs to 13 residues.

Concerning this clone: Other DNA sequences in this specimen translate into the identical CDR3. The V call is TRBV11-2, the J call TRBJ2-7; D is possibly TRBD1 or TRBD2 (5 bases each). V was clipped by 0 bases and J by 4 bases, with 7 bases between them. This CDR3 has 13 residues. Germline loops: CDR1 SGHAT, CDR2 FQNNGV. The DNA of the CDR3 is TGTGCCAGCAGCTTAGAGGGACCTTACGAGCAGTACTTC. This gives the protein CASSLEGPYEQYF.